Listed below are T cell receptor beta chains from one sample, sequenced in a study of shared clonotypes between healthy human individuals. Some clones are missing from TCRdb's copy, which holds only in-frame ones; the method was immunoSEQ multiplex PCR. The data hold fewer than 1.4 million clones, with 78% observed a single time. Sample: memory CD4+ T cells from PBMCs. Every receptor here comes from a man aged 18 to 29 in good health. Some clones in this sample may be carry-over from other donors' samples. CDR3s include the opening cysteine and the closing phenylalanine or tryptophan. The order of the fields is clone size, V gene, D gene, J gene, CDR3 DNA, CDR3 protein. The D gene is left open where the match is weak. Not all rows give a size; the values are once, few, many and, for expanded clones, a class.

>.|TRBV6-5|TRBD1|TRBJ1-6
TGTGCCAGCAGTTCTCTGACAGGGGGCCAGTCACCCCTCCACTTT
CASSSLTGGQSPLHF
>.|TRBV27|.|TRBJ2-7
TGTGCCAGCAGTTTGGGACTCTTCTACGAGCAGTACTTC
CASSLGLFYEQYF
>.|TRBV7-2|.|TRBJ1-4
TGTGCCAGCAGCTTAGCCTTTGAAAAACTGTTTTTT
CASSLAFEKLFF
>.|TRBV28|.|TRBJ1-1
TGTGCCAGCAGGTACTTGAACACTGAAGCTTTCTTT
CASRYLNTEAFF
>.|TRBV28|.|TRBJ1-4
TGTGCCAGCAGTAAAGCCCCAACTAATGAAAAACTGTTTTTT
CASSKAPTNEKLFF
>.|TRBV6-5|.|TRBJ1-5
TGTGCCAGCAGTTTAAGGGGGAGTAAGAATCAGCCCCAGCATTTT
CASSLRGSKNQPQHF
>few|TRBV7-9|.|TRBJ2-2
TGTGCCAGCAGCTTACTGAGACCCGACACCGGGGAGCTGTTTTTT
CASSLLRPDTGELFF
>.|TRBV5-1|.|TRBJ2-5
TGCGCCAGCAGCTCGGACCCCTCGGGGACCCAGTACTTC
CASSSDPSGTQYF
>.|TRBV21-1|.|TRBJ2-1
TGTGCCAGCAGCAAACGCGAACTCGGGACTAGCGGGAGCCCGAGCTCCTACAATGAGCAGTTCTTC
CASSKRELGTSGSPSSYNEQFF
>.|TRBV6-4|.|TRBJ2-7
TGTGCCAGCATGATGGAAGCATGGCAATACGAGCAGTACTTC
CASMMEAWQYEQYF
>.|TRBV28|TRBD1|TRBJ1-1
TGTGCCAGCAGGTGGACAGGGGGCACTGAAGCTTTCTTT
CASRWTGGTEAFF
>few|TRBV7-8|TRBD1|TRBJ1-4
TGTGCCAGCACGGCACAGGGGTACGCTAATGAAAAACTGTTTTTT
CASTAQGYANEKLFF
>.|TRBV18|.|TRBJ2-7
TGTGCCAGCTCACCCGGGCCTAGCGAGACTCACGAGCAGTACTTC
CASSPGPSETHEQYF
>.|TRBV7-9|.|TRBJ2-5
TGTGCCAGCAGCTTAGCAGGGGGGCCGGGGACCCAGTACTTC
CASSLAGGPGTQYF
>few|TRBV30|.|TRBJ2-7
TGTGCCTGGAGTGTTCTACGCGAGCAGTACTTC
CAWSVLREQYF
>.|TRBV7-8|.|TRBJ2-7
TGTGCCAGCAGCGCGCCCGAGGGGCGGGACACCTACGAGCAGTACTTC
CASSAPEGRDTYEQYF
>.|TRBV30|.|TRBJ2-1
TGTGCCTGGAGTGTATATGTTGAGCAGTTCTTC
CAWSVYVEQFF
>.|TRBV7-2|.|TRBJ2-7
TGTGCCAGCAGCAAAAGAGTTGGGAGCGAGCAGTACTTC
CASSKRVGSEQYF
>.|TRBV30|.|TRBJ1-6
TGTGCCTGGAGTGTTGGAACAGTTAATTCACCCCTCCACTTT
CAWSVGTVNSPLHF
>.|TRBV11-3|.|TRBJ2-2
TGTGCCAGCAGCGATCCATACCCCGCGAACACCGGGGAGCTGTTTTTT
CASSDPYPANTGELFF
>.|TRBV2|.|TRBJ2-7
TGTGCCCAAACAGGAGGACTCTCCTACGAGCAGTACTTC
CAQTGGLSYEQYF
>.|TRBV7-9|.|TRBJ2-5
TGTGCCAGCAGCCCCGCTAGAAGCCCCCAAGAGACCCAGTACTTC
CASSPARSPQETQYF
>.|TRBV2|.|TRBJ1-5
TGTGCCAGCAGTGAGGCCCAGGGTAATCAGCCCCAGCATTTT
CASSEAQGNQPQHF
>.|TRBV7-8|TRBD2|TRBJ2-3
TGTGCCAGCAGCTTAGGGCCCCGGGGGGGAGACCCAGATACGCAGTATTTT
CASSLGPRGGDPDTQYF
>.|TRBV11-2|.|TRBJ2-5
TGTGCCAGCAGCTTAGTTCCGGGTCAGGAGACCCAGTACTTC
CASSLVPGQETQYF
>once|TRBV6-1|.|TRBJ2-1
TGTGCCAGCAGTGAAGGGTGGGCGGATGAGCAGTTCTTC
CASSEGWADEQFF
>.|TRBV18|.|TRBJ2-7
TGTGCCAGCTCACCAACGAGGGCCTACGAGCAGTACTTC
CASSPTRAYEQYF
>.|TRBV10-1|.|TRBJ2-3
TGCGCCAGCAGTGAGTCCATTGCAACAGATACGCAGTATTTT
CASSESIATDTQYF
>once|TRBV6-4|.|TRBJ1-1
TGTGCCAGCAGTGACTCAACGGGGAACACTGAAGCTTTCTTT
CASSDSTGNTEAFF
>.|TRBV7-3|TRBD1|TRBJ2-2
TGTGCCAGCAGAACAGGGGGTTCCGCCGACAAAGGGGAGCTGTTTTTT
CASRTGGSADKGELFF
>few|TRBV4-2|.|TRBJ1-1
TGTGCCAGCAGCCAAGGACAGGAGCTTGAAGCTTTCTTT
CASSQGQELEAFF
>.|TRBV15|.|TRBJ1-5
TGTGCCACCAGCAGAGATCTGGGGGCGAGGGACCAGCCCCAGCATTTT
CATSRDLGARDQPQHF
>.|TRBV7-2|.|TRBJ1-1
TGTGCCAGCAGCTTAGTGACAGGGAACACTGAAGCTTTCTTT
CASSLVTGNTEAFF
>.|TRBV11-2|.|TRBJ2-2
TGTGCCAGCAGCCCTATGGGGTCAAGATCCGGGGAGCTGTTTTTT
CASSPMGSRSGELFF
>.|TRBV5-1|TRBD1|TRBJ2-1
TGCGCCAGCAGCTGGGACAGAAACAATGAGCAGTTCTTC
CASSWDRNNEQFF
>.|TRBV5-4|.|TRBJ2-5
TGTGCCAGCAGCTTGGGTGTTCAAGAGACCCAGTACTTC
CASSLGVQETQYF
>.|TRBV4-1|.|TRBJ1-5
TGCGCCAGCAGCCAAGCCGGGTCAGGGGAACTCAATCAGCCCCAGCATTTT
CASSQAGSGELNQPQHF
>.|TRBV9|TRBD2|TRBJ2-5
TGTGCCAGCAGCGCTACTAGCGCCGGGGAGACCCAGTACTTC
CASSATSAGETQYF
>once|TRBV7-2|TRBD1|TRBJ1-1
TGTGCCAGCAGCTTAGTAGGGACAGGTTTTCGAGCTTTCTTT
CASSLVGTGFRAFF
>.|TRBV25-1|.|TRBJ2-7
TGTGCCAGCAGTGACGGCTTTGGCTCCTACGAGCAGTACTTC
CASSDGFGSYEQYF
>.|TRBV15|.|TRBJ2-7
TGTGCCACCAGCAGGGACCAGGGATTTGTAAACGAGCAGTACTTC
CATSRDQGFVNEQYF
>.|TRBV27|.|TRBJ2-1
TGTGCCAGCGGCTCTCGGACTCGAGGGTACAATGAGCAGTTCTTC
CASGSRTRGYNEQFF
>.|TRBV28|.|TRBJ2-3
TGTGCCAGCACCCCTGGCAGGGCAGATACGCAGTATTTT
CASTPGRADTQYF
>.|TRBV4-1|TRBD2|TRBJ2-2
TGCGCCAGCAGCCAAGACCCGGGGGCCGCGGGAGGGGACACCGGGGAGCTGTTTTTT
CASSQDPGAAGGDTGELFF
>.|TRBV9|.|TRBJ2-2
TGTGCCAGCAGCGTAGACCGCGACACCGGGGAGCTGTTTTTT
CASSVDRDTGELFF
>.|TRBV6-5|TRBD1|TRBJ1-4
TGTGCCAGCAGTGGCGCCGGGACAGGGAATGAAAAACTGTTTTTT
CASSGAGTGNEKLFF
>.|TRBV11-3|.|TRBJ2-2
TGTGCCAGCAGCTTAGGGACTTCCACCGGGGAGCTGTTTTTT
CASSLGTSTGELFF
>.|TRBV7-2|TRBD2|TRBJ2-5
TGTGCCAGCAGCCCCGGGACTAGCGGAGGTCAAGAGACCCAGTACTTC
CASSPGTSGGQETQYF
>.|TRBV5-8|.|TRBJ1-5
TGTGCCAGCAGCTTGGGGTTTCGGGGGAGGGGCAATCAGCCCCAGCATTTT
CASSLGFRGRGNQPQHF
>.|TRBV2|TRBD1|TRBJ2-5
TGTGCCAGCAGTGAAGGGGACAGCTACACCCAGTACTTC
CASSEGDSYTQYF
>few|TRBV21-1|.|TRBJ2-1
TGTGCCAGCAGCAAAGCGCTTTCGGGAGCCCGACTAGCGGGGGAGAGCTCCTACAATGAGCAGTTCTTC
CASSKALSGARLAGESSYNEQFF
>.|TRBV5-4|TRBD1|TRBJ1-1
TGTGCCAGCAGCTTCGACAGGGGCACTGAAGCTTTCTTT
CASSFDRGTEAFF
>.|TRBV7-2|TRBD2|TRBJ2-1
TGTGCCAGCAGCGCTAGCGGGAGGAGGGTGTCCTACAATGAGCAGTTCTTC
CASSASGRRVSYNEQFF